The 29 T cell receptor beta chains presented below share a single source sample, sequenced in a study of cytomegalovirus exposure and HLA in healthy donors (TCRdb year 2017). Library construction relied on the immunoSEQ multiplex PCR assay. A mixture of 60 forward primers for TCR Vbeta segments and 13 reverse primers for TCR Jbeta segments was used in the multiplex PCR. In its TCRdb copy, this immuneACCESS table keeps in-frame sequences only and misses some clones. Where compared with another copy, unresolved V genes explain less than half of these, and the others have no known cause. The sample records some 270,000 clones, 80% to 95% of which are singletons. About 1.8% of the sample comes from the top ten. The material sequenced was PBMCs. These receptors were taken from a girl aged 2 to 9 in good health and CMV-seronegative.

The chain joins TRBV2 to TRBJ2-2; 11 positions agree with TRBD1. J gave up 6 bases and V 4 bases, and 4 bases lay outside the gene matches. Germline V gene lookup returns CDR1 SNHLY and CDR2 FYNNEI. There are 15 residues in the CDR3. This chain's CDR3 is CASSGGQGGSGELFF. In DNA form, the CDR3 reads TGTGCCAGCAGTGGGGGACAGGGGGGATCCGGGGAGCTGTTTTTT.

The V gene is TRBV5-4, the J gene TRBJ2-1, with a possible D match to TRBD1 (6 bases). Trimming removed 4 bases from V and 1 base from J, with 15 bases in between. Germline V gives CDR1 SGHNT, CDR2 YYREEE (reference sequence). The CDR3 consists of 16 residues. The CDR3 region is CASSPMVQGSYNEQFF. CDR3 bases: TGTGCCAGCAGCCCCATGGTTCAGGGGTCCTACAATGAGCAGTTCTTC.

This chain uses TRBV7-2 with TRBJ2-1; 13 bases fit TRBD2. Germline V gene lookup returns CDR1 SGHTA and CDR2 FQGNSA. The V gene end was trimmed by 5 bases and the J gene end by 14 bases; junction bases not matched to a gene: 9. This CDR3 contains 14 residues. DNA of the CDR3: TGTGCCAGCAGCCACGGGACTAGCGGGACTCGGGAGTTCTTC. Its translation: CASSHGTSGTREFF.

This chain connects TRBV6-4 to TRBJ2-3, with TRBD2 matching 7 bases. CDR3 length equals 15 residues. Germline loops: CDR1 MRHNA, CDR2 SNTAGT. After removal of 3 bases from V and 0 bases from J, the junction contained 3 bases not matched to a gene. CDR3 sequence (DNA): TGTGCCAGCAGTGAGGATAGCGGGAGCACAGATACGCAGTATTTT. Residues: CASSEDSGSTDTQYF.

The chain employs TRBV2 and TRBJ2-3; 15 positions match TRBD2. V shed 4 bases and J 9 bases; nucleotides not matched to a gene: 5. Germline V lookup: CDR1 SNHLY, CDR2 FYNNEI. The CDR3 totals 15 residues. CDR3 in amino acids: CASSATGTSGGTQYF. The CDR3 bases are TGTGCCAGCAGTGCAACCGGGACTAGCGGGGGGACGCAGTATTTT.

CDR3 sequence (DNA): TGCGCCAGCAGCTTGGATGGGGGCCCACAGCCCCAGCATTTT. Its translation: CASSLDGGPQPQHF. The chain carries TRBV5-1 and TRBJ1-5, with D maybe TRBD1 (6 bases). Germline CDR1 and CDR2: SGHRS and YFSETQ. The CDR3 consists of 14 residues. The V end was cut by 0 bases, the J end by 7 bases, with 11 bases between. Full variable domain (remainder filled in from reference TRBV5-1 and TRBJ1-5): KAGVTQTPRYLIKTRGQQVTLSCSPISGHRSVSWYQQTPGQGLQFLFEYFSETQRNKGNFPGRFSGRQFSNSRSEMNVSTLELGDSALYLCASSLDGGPQPQHFGDGTRLSIL.

This clone appeared once. DNA for the CDR3: TGTGCCAGCAGTAAACTGGGCCCCGTCGGGACAGATGGCTACACCTTC. It codes for CASSKLGPVGTDGYTF. J is TRBJ1-2 and V is TRBV28; TRBD1 matches 7 bases. CDR3 size: 16 residues. Unmatched junction bases numbered 15, after V lost 5 bases and J lost 6 bases. Germline V gives CDR1 MDHEN, CDR2 SYDVKM.

The chain is built from TRBV11-3 and TRBJ2-1, with TRBD2 identical over 13 bases. The germline V gene has CDR1 SGHNT and CDR2 YENEEA. The CDR3 has 16 amino acids. The V segment lost 5 bases and the J segment 5 bases; nucleotides outside the gene matches: 6. The CDR3 nucleotides read TGTGCCAGCAGCGCTGTCGGGACTAGCGGGAACAATGAGCAGTTCTTC. Translated: CASSAVGTSGNNEQFF.

V is TRBV11-3 and J is TRBJ1-1; 8 nucleotides align to TRBD1. The J segment lost 0 bases and the V segment lost 3 bases, leaving 6 bases of the junction unmatched. The germline gives CDR1 SGHNT, CDR2 YENEEA. The CDR3 is 16 amino acids. CDR3 loop: CASSFLPGQVNTEAFF. CDR3 coding DNA: TGTGCCAGCAGCTTTCTTCCGGGACAGGTGAACACTGAAGCTTTCTTT.

This chain uses TRBV15 with TRBJ2-7; D is unresolved. This CDR3 spans 13 amino acids. Per germline, CDR1 LNHNV and CDR2 YYDKDF (reference sequence). V lost 0 bases to trimming and J lost 2 bases, with 5 bases between them. The CDR3 DNA reads as TGTGCCACCAGCAGAGATCCCACCTACGAGCAGTACTTC. Its translation: CATSRDPTYEQYF. The whole variable domain, remainder taken from reference TRBV15 and TRBJ2-7, is DAMVIQNPRYQVTQFGKPVTLSCSQTLNHNVMYWYQQKSSQAPKLLFHYYDKDFNNEADTPDNFQSRRPNTSFCFLDIRSPGLGDTAMYLCATSRDPTYEQYFGPGTRLTVT.

The chain joins TRBV4-1 to TRBJ1-6; D might be TRBD1 (5 bases). The germline CDR1 and CDR2 sequences are MGHRA and YSYEKL. Trimming took off 3 bases at V and 2 bases at J, with 8 bases between the two ends. The CDR3 runs to 15 residues. CDR3 loop: CASSQETAYNSPLHF. DNA for the CDR3: TGCGCCAGCAGCCAGGAGACAGCCTATAATTCACCCCTCCACTTT.

The chain is built from TRBV27 and TRBJ1-3; D is undetermined. The ends were cut back, 3 bases at V and 4 bases at J, with 10 bases in the middle. Germline CDR1 reads MNHEY; CDR2 reads SMNVEV (reference sequence). The CDR3 covers 14 residues. As DNA, the CDR3 is TGTGCCAGCAGTTTGGAGGGTACGGGAAACACCATATATTTT. Protein product: CASSLEGTGNTIYF.

This chain connects TRBV4-1 to TRBJ2-1, with 10 bases aligning to TRBD2. Germline V lookup: CDR1 MGHRA, CDR2 YSYEKL. Germline trimming cut 4 bases from V and 3 bases from J; bases unmatched to any gene: 9. CDR3 length: 17 residues. The CDR3 nucleotides read TGCGCCAGCAGCCCCCTAGCGGGAGTGGCAATCTACAATGAGCAGTTCTTC. As protein: CASSPLAGVAIYNEQFF.

The J gene is TRBJ2-1, the V gene TRBV7-3, with TRBD1 identical over 7 bases. After removal of 5 bases from V and 3 bases from J, the junction contained 10 bases not matched to a gene. Germline V gene lookup returns CDR1 SGHTA and CDR2 FQGTGA. The CDR3 loop spans 16 amino acids. CDR3 in DNA: TGTGCCAGCAGCCCCACCCGGGACAGCATCTACAATGAGCAGTTCTTC. Translating gives CASSPTRDSIYNEQFF.

The rearrangement joins TRBV6-5 to TRBJ2-3; D gene uncertain. With 5 bases removed from V and 6 bases from J, the gap between germline ends came to 12 bases. This CDR3 contains 13 residues. Looked up from germline, CDR1 is MNHEY and CDR2 is SVGAGI. CDR3 nucleotides: TGTGCCAGCAGTGTCGCAGGATCGGATACGCAGTATTTT. Translating gives CASSVAGSDTQYF.

The chain uses TRBV5-8 and TRBJ2-3; maybe TRBD2 (5 bases). The CDR3 has 15 amino acids. V lost 0 bases and J 2 bases, leaving 10 bases between the germline ends. Germline lookup yields CDR1 SGHTS and CDR2 YDEGEE. The DNA for the CDR3 is TGTGCCAGCAGCTTGGCGAGCGGCTACACAGATACGCAGTATTTT. Its translation: CASSLASGYTDTQYF.

The rearrangement uses TRBV6-5 and TRBJ2-4; possible D gene TRBD1, 6 bases. CDR1 is MNHEY, CDR2 SVGAGI, per germline. This CDR3 is 16 amino acids long. V lost 0 bases to trimming and J lost 5 bases, with 14 bases between them. The CDR3 nucleotides read TGTGCCAGCAGTTACTCCACCAGGGACACAGAAAACATTCAGTACTTC. This gives the protein CASSYSTRDTENIQYF.

This chain uses TRBV25-1 with TRBJ2-3, with 10 bases matching TRBD2. The CDR3 loop spans 16 amino acids. The ends lost 5 bases at V and 6 bases at J; junction bases unmatched: 11. Germline CDR1 is MGHDK and CDR2 is SYGVNS. CDR3 sequence (DNA): TGTGCCAGCAGTAGCGGGAGGGCCGGGGTGATTGATACGCAGTATTTT. It yields the protein CASSSGRAGVIDTQYF.

The chain joins TRBV30 to TRBJ1-1; TRBD1 matches 7 bases. The CDR3 is 14 residues long. Germline CDR1 and CDR2: GTSNPN and SVGIG (reference sequence). Trimming took 0 bases from V and 5 from J; bases not matched to a gene: 6. CDR3 DNA: TGTGCCTGGAGTGTATGGGCAGGGGGAACTGAAGCTTTCTTT. Encoded protein: CAWSVWAGGTEAFF.

The CDR3 sequence: CASSQVETGKSEQYF. CDR3 sequence (DNA): TGCGCCAGCAGCCAAGTGGAGACAGGGAAGTCCGAGCAGTACTTC. The chain is built from TRBV4-1 and TRBJ2-7, with 7 bases lining up with TRBD1. Per germline, CDR1 MGHRA and CDR2 YSYEKL. This CDR3 is 15 amino acids long. Trimming took 1 base from V and 6 from J; bases not matched to a gene: 9.

This clone was seen a single time. V usage is TRBV9 and J usage is TRBJ2-1; the D gene is possibly TRBD2 (6 bases). Per germline, CDR1 SGDLS and CDR2 YYNGEE. The CDR3 sequence is 15 residues long. V was trimmed by 0 bases and J by 8 bases, leaving 15 bases between them. The CDR3 sequence is CASSVGRGGLYEQFF. In DNA form, the CDR3 reads TGTGCCAGCAGCGTAGGGAGGGGTGGTTTATATGAGCAGTTCTTC.

The J gene is TRBJ2-7, the V gene TRBV6-5; D gene unclear. This CDR3 contains 15 residues. Germline V CDR1 and CDR2: MNHEY, SVGAGI. Trimming removed 2 bases from V and 4 bases from J, with 15 bases in between. In DNA, the CDR3 is TGTGCCAGCAGTTACGCCCCTCCAGGTTCGTACGAGCAGTACTTC. Translation gives CASSYAPPGSYEQYF.

This clone turned up a few times. Additional DNA sequences in this sample encode the identical CDR3. V usage is TRBV30 and J usage is TRBJ1-5; 7 bases line up with TRBD1. Losses at the gene ends were 0 bases for V and 1 base for J; bases not matched to a gene: 0. This CDR3 contains 14 residues. The germline V gene has CDR1 GTSNPN and CDR2 SVGIG (reference sequence). CDR3 amino acids: CAWSVQGSNQPQHF. The CDR3 region has the DNA TGTGCCTGGAGTGTACAGGGGAGCAATCAGCCCCAGCATTTT.

This clone has just one count. The chain joins TRBV7-9 to TRBJ2-7; 10 nucleotides align to TRBD2. Germline trimming cut 3 bases from V and 7 bases from J; bases unmatched to any gene: 3. Per germline, CDR1 SEHNR and CDR2 FQNEAQ (reference sequence). The CDR3 is 13 residues long. The CDR3 here is CASSFSSGSEQYF. Here the CDR3 DNA reads TGTGCCAGCAGCTTCTCTAGCGGGAGTGAGCAGTACTTC.

The gene calls are TRBV6-5 and TRBJ2-7; no definite D call. The germline V gene encodes CDR1 MNHEY and CDR2 SVGAGI. The CDR3 has 14 residues. V lost 2 bases, J lost 3 bases, and 11 bases lay in between. This CDR3 is CASSYGRASYEQYF. DNA for the CDR3: TGTGCCAGCAGTTACGGGCGCGCGAGCTACGAGCAGTACTTC.

Only a few counts were recorded for this clone. V usage is TRBV25-1 and J usage is TRBJ1-1; weak D call: TRBD1 (5 bases). V dropped 6 bases and J dropped 1 base, with 12 bases sitting between them. In germline, CDR1 is MGHDK, CDR2 SYGVNS. This CDR3 is built from 14 residues. The CDR3 sequence: CASRGEGWNTEAFF. The CDR3 DNA sequence: TGTGCCAGCAGGGGGGAGGGGTGGAACACTGAAGCTTTCTTT.

The chain is built from TRBV23-1 and TRBJ1-6; D might be TRBD1 (5 bases). TRBV23-1 carries the ORF label, with uncertain function. The ends were cut back, 7 bases at V and 8 bases at J, with 15 bases in the middle. The CDR3 spans 14 residues. CDR3 amino acids: CASNPRELDSPLHF. The CDR3 DNA reads as TGCGCCAGCAACCCCAGGGAACTGGATTCACCCCTCCACTTT.

This chain connects TRBV29-1 to TRBJ1-5; 7 bases are a match to TRBD1. Germline CDR1 SQVTM, CDR2 ANQGSEA. This CDR3 is built from 13 residues. With V trimmed by 8 bases and J by 1 base, 5 bases remained unmatched. CDR3 sequence: CSCRDRSNQPQHF. Written as DNA, the CDR3 is TGCAGCTGCCGGGACAGAAGCAATCAGCCCCAGCATTTT.

V usage is TRBV25-1 and J usage is TRBJ2-7; 7 bases fit TRBD1. There are 15 residues in the CDR3. Per the germline V gene, CDR1 is MGHDK and CDR2 is SYGVNS. Trimming cost V 6 bases and J 3 bases; bases outside gene matches: 11. The CDR3 loop reads CASSLRQGDIYEQYF. CDR3 coding DNA: TGTGCCAGCAGCCTTAGACAGGGCGATATCTACGAGCAGTACTTC.